This TCR beta chain was retrieved from a study of blood T cell repertoires in COVID-19. About the research overall: The United States, Italy and Spain were the sources of the acute and convalescent COVID-19 samples. From T cells, B-cell-depleted T cells, or PBMCs came the material, which was cDNA or gDNA.

The data were produced by immunoSEQ multiplex PCR, yet TCRdb's version contains in-frame clones alone and is incomplete. The table records about 86,000 clones, 85% of them present only once. The CDR3 loop spans 12 amino acids. V was pared by 6 bases and J by 6 bases, with 2 bases of the junction left unmatched. Germline assignment: CDR1 MGHDK and CDR2 SYGVNS. Material for sequencing was peripheral blood. V gene TRBV25-1 combines with J gene TRBJ2-3; 8 bases map to TRBD2. The origin of this receptor is a man aged 45-65 years with acute or convalescent COVID-19. Here the CDR3 DNA reads TGTGCCAGCAGGTTAGCGGGGGATACGCAGTATTTT. Protein sequence: CASRLAGDTQYF.